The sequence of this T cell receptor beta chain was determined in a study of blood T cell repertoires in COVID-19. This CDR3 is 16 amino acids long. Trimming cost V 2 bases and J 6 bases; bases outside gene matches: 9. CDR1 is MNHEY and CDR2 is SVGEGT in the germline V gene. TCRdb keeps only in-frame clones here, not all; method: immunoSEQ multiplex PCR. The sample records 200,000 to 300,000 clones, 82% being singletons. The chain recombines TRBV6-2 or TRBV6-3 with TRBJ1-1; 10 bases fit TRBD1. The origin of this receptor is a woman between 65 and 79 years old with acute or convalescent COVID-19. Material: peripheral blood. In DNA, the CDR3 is TGTGCCAGCAGTTACCCGCCGGGACAGGGGCGTGCTGAAGCTTTCTTT. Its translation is CASSYPPGQGRAEAFF.